Detailed here is one TCR beta chain. The data stem from a study of blood T cell repertoires in COVID-19. The method was immunoSEQ multiplex PCR; TCRdb's version includes in-frame clones alone and lacks a portion of them. The table has around 55,000 clones, 75% to 95% seen once; the top ten hold roughly 6.4%. The germline CDR1 and CDR2 sequences are SEHNR and FQNEAQ (reference sequence). This CDR3 has 15 residues. Trimming removed 0 bases at V and 0 bases at J, with 7 bases between. The gene calls are TRBV7-9 and TRBJ2-3; D not certain. The sample comprised peripheral blood. The source of this sequence is a man aged 35 to 55 with acute or convalescent COVID-19. The CDR3 sequence is CASSLAGISTDTQYF. CDR3 in DNA: TGTGCCAGCAGCTTAGCGGGCATAAGCACAGATACGCAGTATTTT.